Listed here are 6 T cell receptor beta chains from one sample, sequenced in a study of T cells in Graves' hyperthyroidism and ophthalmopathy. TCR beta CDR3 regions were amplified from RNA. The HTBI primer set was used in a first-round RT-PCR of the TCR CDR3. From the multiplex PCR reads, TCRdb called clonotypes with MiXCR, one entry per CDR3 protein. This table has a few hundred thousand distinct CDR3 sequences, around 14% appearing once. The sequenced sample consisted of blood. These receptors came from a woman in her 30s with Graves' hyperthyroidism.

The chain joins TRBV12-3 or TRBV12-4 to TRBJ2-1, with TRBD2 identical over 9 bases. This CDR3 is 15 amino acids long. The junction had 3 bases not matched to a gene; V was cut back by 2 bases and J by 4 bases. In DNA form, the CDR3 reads TGTGCCAGCAGTTTAAGCGGACTAGCGTACAATGAGCAGTTCTTC. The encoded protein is CASSLSGLAYNEQFF.

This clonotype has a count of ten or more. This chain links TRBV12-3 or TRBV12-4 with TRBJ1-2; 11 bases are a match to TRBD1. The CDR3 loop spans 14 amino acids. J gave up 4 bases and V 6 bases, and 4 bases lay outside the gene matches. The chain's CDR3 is CASRDRGQGYGYTF. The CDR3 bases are TGTGCCAGCAGGGACAGGGGGCAAGGCTATGGCTACACCTTC.

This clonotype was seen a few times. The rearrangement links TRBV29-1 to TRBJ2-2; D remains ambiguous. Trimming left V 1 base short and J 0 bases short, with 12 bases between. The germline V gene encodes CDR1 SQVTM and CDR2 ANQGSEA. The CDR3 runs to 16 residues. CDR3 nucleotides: TGCAGCGTTGAAGGGGTAGGCAAAGCGAACACCGGGGAGCTGTTTTTT. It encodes CSVEGVGKANTGELFF.

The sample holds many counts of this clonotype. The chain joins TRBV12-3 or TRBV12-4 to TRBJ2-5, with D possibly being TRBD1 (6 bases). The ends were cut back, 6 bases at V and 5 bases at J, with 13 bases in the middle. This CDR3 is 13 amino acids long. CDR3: CASSTQGRETQYF. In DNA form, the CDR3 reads TGTGCCAGCAGCACCCAGGGGCGGGAGACCCAGTACTTC.

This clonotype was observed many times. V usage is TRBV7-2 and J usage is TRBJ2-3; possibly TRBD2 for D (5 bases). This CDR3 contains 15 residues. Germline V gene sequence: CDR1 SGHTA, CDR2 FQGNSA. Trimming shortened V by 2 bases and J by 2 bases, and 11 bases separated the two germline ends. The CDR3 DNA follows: TGTGCCAGCAGCTTATCGGGGATTACCACAGATACGCAGTATTTT. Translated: CASSLSGITTDTQYF. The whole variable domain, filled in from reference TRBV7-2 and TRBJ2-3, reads GAGVSQSPSNKVTEKGKDVELRCDPISGHTALYWYRQSLGQGLEFLIYFQGNSAPDKSGLPSDRFSAERTGGSVSTLTIQRTQQEDSAVYLCASSLSGITTDTQYFGPGTRLTVL.

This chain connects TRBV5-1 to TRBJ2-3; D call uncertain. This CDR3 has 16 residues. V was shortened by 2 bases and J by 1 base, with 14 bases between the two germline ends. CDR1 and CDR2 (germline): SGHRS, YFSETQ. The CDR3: CASSFFLDDGTDTQYF. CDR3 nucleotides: TGCGCCAGCAGCTTTTTTTTGGACGACGGCACAGATACGCAGTATTTT. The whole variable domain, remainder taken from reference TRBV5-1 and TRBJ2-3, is KAGVTQTPRYLIKTRGQQVTLSCSPISGHRSVSWYQQTPGQGLQFLFEYFSETQRNKGNFPGRFSGRQFSNSRSEMNVSTLELGDSALYLCASSFFLDDGTDTQYFGPGTRLTVL.